The rows below give T cell receptor beta chains drawn from one sample of a study of shared clonotypes between healthy human individuals. Here immunoSEQ multiplex PCR was the method, and the copy in TCRdb shows in-frame clones only, minus some. The sample consists of some 470,000 clones, over 65% of them appearing once. Sequenced input: PBMCs. Source of these receptors: a woman between 40 and 50 years old in good health. Some clones in this sample may be carry-over from other donors' samples. CDR3s include the opening cysteine and the closing phenylalanine or tryptophan. The D gene is left open where the match is weak. Clone size is shown for a subset of rows, as once, few, many or a class of expanded clone.

D: TRBD2
J: TRBJ2-1
size: .
V: TRBV29-1
DNA: TGCAGCGGGGGGACTAGCGAGTACAATGAGCAGTTCTTC
CDR3: CSGGTSEYNEQFF

D: TRBD2
J: TRBJ2-7
size: .
V: TRBV4-3
DNA: TGCGCCAGCAGCCACTTAGCGGGAGGGGACTACGAGCAGTACTTC
CDR3: CASSHLAGGDYEQYF

D: TRBD1
J: TRBJ2-3
size: .
V: TRBV15
DNA: TGTGCCACCAGCACCGACAGGGGAACGCAGTATTTT
CDR3: CATSTDRGTQYF

D: TRBD2
J: TRBJ2-1
size: .
V: TRBV2
DNA: TGTGCCAGCAGATATATACTAGCGGGAGCCAATGAGCAGTTCTTC
CDR3: CASRYILAGANEQFF

D: TRBD1
J: TRBJ1-5
size: .
V: TRBV28
DNA: TGTGCCAGCAGTAAAAACAGGGGGCTCGGCAATCAGCCCCAGCATTTT
CDR3: CASSKNRGLGNQPQHF

D: TRBD2
J: TRBJ2-7
size: once
V: TRBV7-2
DNA: TGTGCCAGCAGCTCATTAGGAGCGGGAGGGCTATACGAGCAGTACTTC
CDR3: CASSSLGAGGLYEQYF

D: .
J: TRBJ2-5
size: .
V: TRBV7-2
DNA: TGTGCCAGCAGCCGAATACTAGGGGCGGAGACCCAGTACTTC
CDR3: CASSRILGAETQYF

D: TRBD1
J: TRBJ1-2
size: .
V: TRBV10-3
DNA: TGTGCCATCAGTGAGTTTACAGGGGGACGATCTAACTATGGCTACACCTTC
CDR3: CAISEFTGGRSNYGYTF

D: TRBD2
J: TRBJ2-5
size: few
V: TRBV19
DNA: TGTGCCAGTAGTCCTACTAGCGCACAAGAGACCCAGTACTTC
CDR3: CASSPTSAQETQYF

D: TRBD2
J: TRBJ2-3
size: .
V: TRBV27
DNA: TGTGCCAGCAGTTTCGCGGCTAGCGGGAGGCTCAAAATAAGCACAGATACGCAGTATTTT
CDR3: CASSFAASGRLKISTDTQYF

D: .
J: TRBJ1-2
size: .
V: TRBV30
DNA: TGTGCCTGGAGTTCCTGGGGGGGCTTAGGCTACACCTTC
CDR3: CAWSSWGGLGYTF

D: TRBD1
J: TRBJ2-7
size: .
V: TRBV18
DNA: TGTGCCAGCTCACACGGACAGGGCTACGAGCAGTACTTC
CDR3: CASSHGQGYEQYF

D: .
J: TRBJ2-5
size: few
V: TRBV2
DNA: TGTGCCAGCAAGCAGCCCCTCGGGCGGGAAGAGACCCAGTACTTC
CDR3: CASKQPLGREETQYF

D: TRBD2
J: TRBJ2-1
size: once
V: TRBV4-1
DNA: TGCGCCAGCAGTCGCGGGGGTTCTTACAATGAGCAGTTCTTC
CDR3: CASSRGGSYNEQFF

D: .
J: TRBJ2-1
size: .
V: TRBV28
DNA: TGTGCCAGCAGTTTATCCCCCGGGGGTCACAATGAGCAGTTCTTC
CDR3: CASSLSPGGHNEQFF

D: .
J: TRBJ2-7
size: .
V: TRBV5-1
DNA: TGCGCCAGCAGCTTGGGTCAAGGGAATAACGAGCAGTACTTC
CDR3: CASSLGQGNNEQYF

D: TRBD2
J: TRBJ2-1
size: .
V: TRBV7-3
DNA: TGTGCCAGCAGCACTAGCGGTGCCAATGAGCAGTTCTTC
CDR3: CASSTSGANEQFF

D: .
J: TRBJ2-1
size: .
V: TRBV5-1
DNA: TGCGCCAGCAGCGATTCCGGGACCCCCCTCTCCAATGAGCAGTTCTTC
CDR3: CASSDSGTPLSNEQFF

D: TRBD2
J: TRBJ2-7
size: .
V: TRBV19
DNA: TGTGCCAGTAGTGAAGCGGGGACTAGCGGGTCTTACTCCTACGAGCAGTACTTC
CDR3: CASSEAGTSGSYSYEQYF

D: .
J: TRBJ1-5
size: .
V: TRBV7-8
DNA: TGTGCCAGCAGCTCCTTGGCGGACGGCGGTCTCAATCAGCCCCAGCATTTT
CDR3: CASSSLADGGLNQPQHF

D: .
J: TRBJ2-5
size: .
V: TRBV6-6
DNA: TGTGCCAGCAGTTATCTCGGGCCAGGGGGGCAAGAGACCCAGTACTTC
CDR3: CASSYLGPGGQETQYF

D: TRBD2
J: TRBJ2-1
size: .
V: TRBV5-1
DNA: TGCGCCAGCAGCTTATTGGGGACTAGCGGGGTAAATGAGCAGTTCTTC
CDR3: CASSLLGTSGVNEQFF

D: TRBD1
J: TRBJ1-4
size: few
V: TRBV2
DNA: TGTGCCAGCAGTCTACAGGGGGTACTAAACGAAAAACTGTTTTTT
CDR3: CASSLQGVLNEKLFF

D: .
J: TRBJ2-3
size: once
V: TRBV10-3
DNA: TGTGCCATCAGTGGAGACTACACAGATACGCAGTATTTT
CDR3: CAISGDYTDTQYF

D: .
J: TRBJ2-7
size: .
V: TRBV28
DNA: TGTGCCAGCAGTTTATTAGGACAGAGCTCCTACGAGCAGTACTTC
CDR3: CASSLLGQSSYEQYF

D: .
J: TRBJ2-7
size: .
V: TRBV27
DNA: TGTGCCAGCAGTCCGATGGCCGGGACATTACGCTACGAGCAGTACTTC
CDR3: CASSPMAGTLRYEQYF

D: .
J: TRBJ2-2
size: .
V: TRBV6-4
DNA: TGTGCCAGCAGAGGAGGGCAGGACACCGGGGAGCTGTTTTTT
CDR3: CASRGGQDTGELFF

D: .
J: TRBJ1-3
size: .
V: TRBV7-9
DNA: TGTGCCAGCAGTCCCGGGGGATTCTTTGGAAACACCATATATTTT
CDR3: CASSPGGFFGNTIYF

D: .
J: TRBJ1-5
size: .
V: TRBV5-5
DNA: TGTGCCAGCAGCTTGGGGTCCGATCAGCCCCAGCATTTT
CDR3: CASSLGSDQPQHF

D: .
J: TRBJ1-1
size: .
V: TRBV7-8
DNA: TGTGCCAGCAGCTTAGTTCAGGGATGGACTGAAGCTTTCTTT
CDR3: CASSLVQGWTEAFF

D: .
J: TRBJ1-2
size: .
V: TRBV2
DNA: TGTGCCAGCAGTGAAGGACCGCAACTTAACTATGGCTACACCTTC
CDR3: CASSEGPQLNYGYTF

D: .
J: TRBJ2-7
size: .
V: TRBV9
DNA: TGTGCCAGCAGCGTAGATCTGGGTCTCGAGCAGTACTTC
CDR3: CASSVDLGLEQYF

D: .
J: TRBJ1-5
size: .
V: TRBV7-6
DNA: TGTGCCAGCAGCTTAGGGCAGGGAAATAGCAATCAGCCCCAGCATTTT
CDR3: CASSLGQGNSNQPQHF

D: .
J: TRBJ1-4
size: .
V: TRBV15
DNA: TGTGCCACCAGCAGAGGGGATAATGAAAAACTGTTTTTT
CDR3: CATSRGDNEKLFF

D: TRBD1
J: TRBJ1-2
size: many
V: TRBV28
DNA: TGTGCCAGCAGTTTAGGGCAGGGGGCGGGTGGCTACACCTTC
CDR3: CASSLGQGAGGYTF

D: .
J: TRBJ1-2
size: .
V: TRBV25-1
DNA: TGTGCCAGCAGTGTTCGGACGGGAAACTATGGCTACACCTTC
CDR3: CASSVRTGNYGYTF

D: TRBD2
J: TRBJ2-1
size: once
V: TRBV9
DNA: TGTGCCAGCAGCGCAAGACTAGCGGCCGGTTACAATGAGCAGTTCTTC
CDR3: CASSARLAAGYNEQFF

D: TRBD1
J: TRBJ2-3
size: .
V: TRBV7-9
DNA: TGTGCCAGCAGCTATCGGACAGGGGGCACAGATACGCAGTATTTT
CDR3: CASSYRTGGTDTQYF

D: .
J: TRBJ1-2
size: .
V: TRBV29-1
DNA: TGCAGCGTCGGACCCCTTAACTATGGCTACACCTTC
CDR3: CSVGPLNYGYTF

D: TRBD1
J: TRBJ2-7
size: few
V: TRBV6-6
DNA: TGTGCCAGCGCCCTGACAGGGAAAAACTCCTACGAGCAGTACTTC
CDR3: CASALTGKNSYEQYF

D: TRBD2
J: TRBJ2-1
size: .
V: TRBV11-2
DNA: TGTGCCAGCAGCTTAAATGGGGCGGGAGTTGTCTACAATGAGCAGTTCTTC
CDR3: CASSLNGAGVVYNEQFF

D: TRBD1
J: TRBJ2-2
size: .
V: TRBV5-4
DNA: TGTGCCAGCACGGACAGGGCGGGCACCGGGGAGCTGTTTTTT
CDR3: CASTDRAGTGELFF

D: TRBD1
J: TRBJ2-2
size: .
V: TRBV5-1
DNA: TGCGCCAGCACCCCCCCCGGGACAGGGGACACCGGGGAGCTGTTTTTT
CDR3: CASTPPGTGDTGELFF

D: TRBD1
J: TRBJ2-2
size: .
V: TRBV28
DNA: TGTGCCAGCAGTTTTGCAACAGGGGTCGCGAACACCGGGGAGCTGTTTTTT
CDR3: CASSFATGVANTGELFF

D: .
J: TRBJ2-1
size: once
V: TRBV7-2
DNA: TGTGCCAGCAGCCAGTGGGACCCCGCGGTCAATGAGCAGTTCTTC
CDR3: CASSQWDPAVNEQFF

D: .
J: TRBJ2-6
size: .
V: TRBV6-5
DNA: TGTGCCAGCAGTTACCAGGGAACCGGGGCCAACGTCCTGACTTTC
CDR3: CASSYQGTGANVLTF

D: .
J: TRBJ2-1
size: many
V: TRBV6-1
DNA: TGTGCCAGCAGTGAAGGGCAGAGCGATTACAATGAGCAGTTCTTC
CDR3: CASSEGQSDYNEQFF

D: .
J: TRBJ1-1
size: .
V: TRBV18
DNA: TGTGCCAGCTCACTAGCGGGGGCTGAAGCTTTCTTT
CDR3: CASSLAGAEAFF

D: TRBD2
J: TRBJ2-7
size: .
V: TRBV29-1
DNA: TGCAGCGTGGTCGATGGACTAGCCTACGAGCAGTACTTC
CDR3: CSVVDGLAYEQYF

D: TRBD1
J: TRBJ1-2
size: .
V: TRBV27
DNA: TGTGCCAGCAGTTTACACGGGACAGCCTATGGCTACACCTTC
CDR3: CASSLHGTAYGYTF

D: .
J: TRBJ2-1
size: .
V: TRBV15
DNA: TGTGCCACCAGCAGATATTCTCGGGATAGGTTCGCCCCATACAATGAGCAGTTCTTC
CDR3: CATSRYSRDRFAPYNEQFF

D: .
J: TRBJ2-3
size: .
V: TRBV9
DNA: TGTGCCAGCAGCCTCCTATCAGATACGCAGTATTTT
CDR3: CASSLLSDTQYF

D: .
J: TRBJ2-3
size: many
V: TRBV27
DNA: TGTGCCAGCAGGGGGGGCAGGAGAGGTGTCACAGATACGCAGTATTTT
CDR3: CASRGGRRGVTDTQYF

D: .
J: TRBJ2-1
size: .
V: TRBV5-1
DNA: TGCGCCAGCAGGACGGCGAGCTCCTACAATGAGCAGTTCTTC
CDR3: CASRTASSYNEQFF

D: .
J: TRBJ2-7
size: .
V: TRBV21-1
DNA: TGTGCCAGCAGCAAAGGGGCCCGGGACAGGGGTCCCTACGAGCAGTACTTC
CDR3: CASSKGARDRGPYEQYF

D: .
J: TRBJ1-5
size: .
V: TRBV28
DNA: TGTGCCAGCAGTTTAATCGGTCCGGGAAATCAGCCCCAGCATTTT
CDR3: CASSLIGPGNQPQHF

D: .
J: TRBJ2-7
size: many
V: TRBV5-1
DNA: TGCGCCAGCAGCTTGAGGCAGGGTAGCGAGCAGTACTTC
CDR3: CASSLRQGSEQYF